Shown below are 20 T cell receptor beta chains from a single sample sequenced in a study of glioma-infiltrating T cells after dendritic cell vaccination. This table comes from immunoSEQ multiplex PCR, and its TCRdb copy is limited to in-frame clones, with some not included. The sample contains some 60,000 clones, roughly four fifths of which appear only once. Time point indicated: after dendritic cell vaccination, including at tumor progression/relapse. Sequencing was performed on blood, taken after dendritic cell vaccination. These receptors were collected from a human donor with glioblastoma.

The chain joins TRBV7-9 to TRBJ1-1; D call uncertain. This CDR3 contains 14 residues. Germline CDR1 is SEHNR and CDR2 is FQNEAQ (reference sequence). The ends were cut back, 2 bases at V and 3 bases at J, with 10 bases in the middle. The CDR3 reads CASSLRQRDTEAFF. The CDR3 nucleotides are TGTGCCAGCAGCTTAAGGCAGCGGGACACTGAAGCTTTCTTT.

The rearrangement uses TRBV5-4 and TRBJ2-7, with D perhaps matching TRBD2 (5 bases). V was trimmed by 4 bases and J by 0 bases, leaving 14 bases between them. The CDR3 consists of 15 residues. Germline CDR1 is SGHNT and CDR2 is YYREEE (reference sequence). CDR3 nucleotides: TGTGCCAGCAGCCACTCCGGGATGAGCTCCTACGAGCAGTACTTC. This codes for CASSHSGMSSYEQYF.

V and J are TRBV7-8 and TRBJ2-7; 9 bases map to TRBD1. This CDR3 has 14 residues. The germline V gene encodes CDR1 SGHVS and CDR2 FQNEAQ. The trim removed 5 bases at V and 3 bases at J, leaving 5 bases unmatched. The CDR3 nucleotides are TGTGCCAGCAGCCGAAGGACAGGGGTCTACGAGCAGTACTTC. Amino acid sequence: CASSRRTGVYEQYF.

The chain joins TRBV25-1 to TRBJ2-7; maybe TRBD1 (6 bases). There are 13 residues in the CDR3. Per the germline V gene, CDR1 is MGHDK and CDR2 is SYGVNS. Between the trimmed V and J ends, which lost 6 bases and 4 bases, there was a span of 13 bases. The CDR3 DNA sequence: TGTGCCAGCAGGAAACAGGGTGCTTACGAGCAGTACTTC. Amino acid sequence: CASRKQGAYEQYF.

The chain links TRBV19 to TRBJ1-2; D is uncertain. CDR1 and CDR2 from the germline V gene are LNHDA and SQIVND (reference sequence). The V gene lost 9 bases and the J gene lost 3 bases, with 23 bases spanning the gap. This CDR3 spans 16 amino acids. This chain's CDR3 is CASRHGSELGDYGYTF. The CDR3 DNA follows: TGTGCCAGCCGGCATGGGTCGGAGCTCGGGGACTATGGCTACACCTTC.

The CDR3 DNA follows: TGTGCTAGTGGACAGGGGGGTCGGGAGACCCAGTACTTC. As protein: CASGQGGRETQYF. This chain links TRBV12-5 with TRBJ2-5, with 8 bases identical to TRBD1. There are 13 residues in the CDR3. V dropped 6 bases and J dropped 5; count of bases not matched to a gene: 5. CDR1 is LGHNT, CDR2 FRNRAP, per germline.

This clone was detected only once. The rearrangement uses TRBV11-2 and TRBJ1-5, with D hard to call. Trimming stripped 1 base from V and 0 bases from J, with 7 bases between. This CDR3 is built from 15 residues. Germline assignment: CDR1 SGHAT and CDR2 FQNNGV. The CDR3 protein is CASSLGPDSNQPQHF. As DNA, the CDR3 is TGTGCCAGCAGCTTAGGTCCAGATAGCAATCAGCCCCAGCATTTT.

The V gene is TRBV19, the J gene TRBJ1-5; D perhaps matches TRBD1 (6 bases). The CDR3 covers 17 residues. Trimming left V 2 bases short and J 6 bases short, with 20 bases between. Germline V lookup: CDR1 LNHDA, CDR2 SQIVND (reference sequence). This CDR3 reads CASSIQYAGAESQPQHF. The CDR3 DNA reads as TGTGCCAGTAGTATACAATATGCAGGGGCAGAGAGTCAGCCCCAGCATTTT.

J is TRBJ1-1 and V is TRBV12-2. TRBV12-2 constitutes a pseudogene. This CDR3 comprises 13 residues. The CDR3 loop reads CAESRAGDTEAFF. CDR3 coding DNA: TGTGCAGAGAGCAGGGCGGGGGACACTGAAGCTTTCTTT.

This chain connects TRBV25-1 to TRBJ2-7; D might be TRBD1 (6 bases). The V end was cut by 4 bases, the J end by 2 bases, with 9 bases between. CDR3 length: 13 residues. CDR1 is MGHDK, CDR2 SYGVNS, per germline. CDR3 amino acids: CASSGAGAYEQYF. As DNA, the CDR3 is TGTGCCAGCAGTGGGGCAGGGGCCTACGAGCAGTACTTC.

The chain joins TRBV2 to TRBJ1-2; D unclear. The germline V gene encodes CDR1 SNHLY and CDR2 FYNNEI. The CDR3 totals 13 residues. V lost 2 bases and J 5 bases, leaving 9 bases between the germline ends. The CDR3 region has the DNA TGTGCCAGCAGTGAATCTTGGCAGTATGGCTACACCTTC. The encoded protein is CASSESWQYGYTF.

The chain couples TRBV23-1 to TRBJ2-7; D is uncertain. TRBV23-1 is filed as an ORF, its function uncertain. This CDR3 spans 11 amino acids. Trimming took 6 bases from V and 7 from J, leaving 10 bases between them. The DNA of the CDR3 is TGCGCCAGCAGACCCGATGAGGAGCAGTACTTC. Translation: CASRPDEEQYF.

DNA for the CDR3: TGTGCCAGCAGTGAAGAGGTAGGGGAGAACACTGAAGCTTTCTTT. This translates into CASSEEVGENTEAFF. The chain uses TRBV2 and TRBJ1-1; TRBD1 is a possible D gene (5 bases). The CDR3 contains 15 residues. CDR1 is SNHLY, CDR2 FYNNEI, per germline. V dropped 1 base and J dropped 1 base, with 10 bases sitting between them.

This clone came up a few times. The chain employs TRBV7-9 and TRBJ1-2; D may be TRBD1 (5 bases). Between the trimmed V and J ends, which lost 5 bases and 8 bases, there was a span of 12 bases. This CDR3 has 12 residues. Germline V gives CDR1 SEHNR, CDR2 FQNEAQ (reference sequence). CDR3 residues: CASSTRVRGYTF. CDR3 DNA: TGTGCCAGCAGCACCAGGGTTCGCGGCTACACCTTC.

The rearrangement uses TRBV30 and TRBJ2-1; the D gene is possibly TRBD1 (8 bases). This CDR3 comprises 15 residues. Germline V CDR1 and CDR2: GTSNPN, SVGIG (reference sequence). The V end was cut by 1 base, the J end by 9 bases, with 19 bases between. The CDR3 spells CAWSEIGQGGGEQFF. The CDR3 DNA is TGTGCCTGGAGTGAGATCGGACAGGGCGGGGGTGAGCAGTTCTTC.

The chain uses TRBV19 and TRBJ1-1; D not certain. This CDR3 has 13 amino acids. Trimming shortened V by 4 bases and J by 8 bases, and 14 bases separated the two germline ends. Germline-derived CDR1 and CDR2 are LNHDA and SQIVND (reference sequence). The CDR3 reads CASSTSRRGEAFF. In nucleotides, the CDR3 is TGTGCCAGTAGTACCTCAAGGCGAGGAGAAGCTTTCTTT.

This clone was seen once. The chain joins TRBV7-6 to TRBJ2-7, with 12 positions matching TRBD2. CDR3 length equals 15 residues. The germline CDR1 and CDR2 sequences are SGHVS and FNYEAQ. V shed 3 bases and J 2 bases; nucleotides not matched to a gene: 2. The CDR3 region has the DNA TGTGCCAGCAGCTTCGCTAGCGGGGGGGCCTACGAGCAGTACTTC. This gives the protein CASSFASGGAYEQYF.

V gene TRBV5-4 combines with J gene TRBJ2-7; 9 bases agree with TRBD2. The CDR3 is 14 residues long. Losses at the gene ends were 1 base for V and 2 bases for J; bases not matched to a gene: 1. Germline V gene data show CDR1 as SGHNT and CDR2 as YYREEE (reference sequence). CDR3 coding DNA: TGTGCCAGCAGCTTGCGCGGGGGGGCCTACGAGCAGTACTTC. Its translation: CASSLRGGAYEQYF.

The chain carries TRBV5-4 and TRBJ2-2; TRBD1 matches 8 bases. The CDR3 spans 14 residues. The J segment lost 3 bases and the V segment lost 5 bases, leaving 3 bases of the junction unmatched. Germline values: CDR1 SGHNT, CDR2 YYREEE (reference sequence). CDR3 sequence (DNA): TGTGCCAGCAGACAACAGGGGGACACCGGGGAGCTGTTTTTT. Encoded protein: CASRQQGDTGELFF.

This chain connects TRBV9 to TRBJ2-5, with 11 positions matching TRBD1. The CDR3 spans 15 residues. Looked up from germline, CDR1 is SGDLS and CDR2 is YYNGEE. V lost 4 bases and J lost 2; bases outside the gene matches: 4. The CDR3 here is CASSTGQGGQETQYF. CDR3 in DNA: TGTGCCAGCAGCACGGGACAGGGGGGACAAGAGACCCAGTACTTC.